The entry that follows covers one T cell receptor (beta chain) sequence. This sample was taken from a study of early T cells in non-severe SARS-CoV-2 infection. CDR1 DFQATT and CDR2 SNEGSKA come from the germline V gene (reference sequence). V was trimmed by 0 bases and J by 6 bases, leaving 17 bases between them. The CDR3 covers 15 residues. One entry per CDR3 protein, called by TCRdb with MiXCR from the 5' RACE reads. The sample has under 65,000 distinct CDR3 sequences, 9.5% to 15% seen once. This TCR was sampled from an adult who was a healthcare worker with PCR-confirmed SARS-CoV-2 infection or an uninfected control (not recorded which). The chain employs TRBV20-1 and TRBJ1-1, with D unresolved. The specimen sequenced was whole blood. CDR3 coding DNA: TGCAGTGCTAGAGACACCCGGGTCGGGATGGCTGAAGCTTTCTTT. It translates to CSARDTRVGMAEAFF.